This T cell receptor (beta chain) was retrieved from a study of spatial heterogeneity in lung cancer. Study summary: At a median of about 26 months after resection, follow-up PBMC samples were sequenced when available.

TCR cDNA molecules each had a unique molecular identifier. Each CDR3 protein gets one entry after TCRdb re-called the 5' RACE reads with MiXCR. This sample has under 45,000 distinct CDR3 sequences, with under 9% found just once. Study-wide points: The appearance of ubiquitous expanded tumor TCRs in blood was greater at resection than follow-up.

This clonotype has at least ten counts. What it recognizes is unknown. The CDR3 is 14 residues long. The J segment lost 0 bases and the V segment lost 4 bases, leaving 3 bases of the junction unmatched. Germline-derived CDR1 and CDR2 are LNHDA and SQIVND (reference sequence). This sample's time point: blood at routine non-recurrence follow-up after resection. This sequence was found in a male donor with early-stage non-small cell lung cancer. The chain couples TRBV19 to TRBJ2-7; 7 bases are shared with TRBD2. The source was PBMCs, collected at follow-up. The CDR3 protein is CASSKLADSYEQYF. The CDR3 coding sequence is TGTGCCAGTAGTAAGCTAGCGGACTCCTACGAGCAGTACTTC.